These T cell receptor beta chains were read from a single sample in a study of cytomegalovirus exposure and HLA in healthy donors. Libraries were prepared by immunoSEQ multiplex PCR; TCRdb keeps only in-frame clonotypes and omits some of them. The top ten hold 2% to 3% of the sample, which has fewer than 200,000 clones, 70% to 90% seen once. Sequencing was done on a sample of PBMCs. Every receptor here comes from a man under 40 in good health and CMV-seropositive. CDR3s include the opening cysteine and the closing phenylalanine or tryptophan. The D gene is left open where the match is weak. A row's size may be missing; if present it is once, few, many or a size class.

>NA|NA|TRBV4-3|TRBJ1-1
TGCGCCAGCAGCCAAGAAGCCCGAATGAACACTGAAGCTTTCTTT
CASSQEARMNTEAFF
>NA|NA|TRBV7-2|TRBJ1-2
TGTGCCAGCAGCCCCACGGGGGGCAGGGTATCCCATGGCTACACCTTC
CASSPTGGRVSHGYTF
>NA|once|TRBV25-1|TRBJ2-2
TGTGCCTCCACAGCATCCGGGGAGCTGTTTTTT
CASTASGELFF
>NA|once|TRBV11-3|TRBJ1-3
TGTGCCAGCAGCTTAGGTTCATCAGACACCATATATTTT
CASSLGSSDTIYF
>TRBD2|NA|TRBV6-1|TRBJ2-5
TGTGCCAGCACTATAGCGGGAGTCGGGAGAGAGACCCAGTACTTC
CASTIAGVGRETQYF
>NA|NA|TRBV5-4|TRBJ2-3
TGTGCCAGCAGCCTCACCCACAGGGACACAGATACGCAGTATTTT
CASSLTHRDTDTQYF
>NA|once|TRBV6-5|TRBJ1-1
TGTGCCAGCAGTTACTCAAGGGGCAGGTGGAACACTGAAGCTTTCTTT
CASSYSRGRWNTEAFF
>NA|NA|TRBV19|TRBJ2-3
TGTGCCAGCCGGGACATAAGCACAGATACGCAGTATTTT
CASRDISTDTQYF
>NA|NA|TRBV4-1|TRBJ1-4
TGCGCCAGCAGCTCCCAGGAGGTAGGGGAAAAACTGTTTTTT
CASSSQEVGEKLFF
>NA|NA|TRBV7-9|TRBJ1-2
TGTGCCAGCAGCCTCGACCAACCCGGGGGCTACACCTTC
CASSLDQPGGYTF
>NA|NA|TRBV11-3|TRBJ2-1
TGTGCCAGCAGCTTACGGAATAGCGCGACCATTTACAATGAGCAGTTCTTC
CASSLRNSATIYNEQFF
>NA|NA|TRBV19|TRBJ1-5
TGTGCCAGTAGTATAGTAAGTAGGAGACACAGGAGGCCCCAGCATTTT
CASSIVSRRHRRPQHF
>TRBD2|NA|TRBV2|TRBJ2-1
TGTGCCAGCAGTGTAGGACTAGCGGGAGGGAATGAGCAGTTCTTC
CASSVGLAGGNEQFF
>NA|NA|TRBV4-1|TRBJ1-5
TGCGCCAGCAGCCAAGATCCCCCCGGGAGGGGGCCCCAGCATTTT
CASSQDPPGRGPQHF
>NA|few|TRBV2|TRBJ1-1
TGTGCCAGCATCGAGGCAGCGAACACTGAAGCTTTCTTT
CASIEAANTEAFF
>TRBD2|NA|TRBV30|TRBJ2-3
TGTGCCTGGAGTGTACGGGGGGGCCACACAGATACGCAGTATTTT
CAWSVRGGHTDTQYF
>NA|few|TRBV6-1|TRBJ1-1
TGTGCCAGCAGTTTCCAGGGTGTGGTGAACACTGAAGCTTTCTTT
CASSFQGVVNTEAFF
>NA|NA|TRBV4-1|TRBJ1-2
TGCGCCAGCAGCCTCGGGGGGGGCGTAGGTGGCTACACCTTC
CASSLGGGVGGYTF
>NA|NA|TRBV6-1|TRBJ1-2
TGTGCCAGCAGAACTCCGACAGGCTACACCTTC
CASRTPTGYTF
>NA|few|TRBV6-5|TRBJ1-4
TGTGCCAGCAGTTACGGGGGCGGTGTTGAAAAACTGTTTTTT
CASSYGGGVEKLFF
>TRBD1|NA|TRBV5-5|TRBJ1-5
TGTGCCAGCAGGGAATCCTTAACAGGGGACTATCAGCCCCAGCATTTT
CASRESLTGDYQPQHF
>TRBD2|NA|TRBV7-3|TRBJ2-1
TGTGCCAGCAGCTTAAAGGGGGGGGCTAGCGGGCACAATGAGCAGTTCTTC
CASSLKGGASGHNEQFF
>NA|few|TRBV4-1|TRBJ1-5
TGCGCCAGCAGCCAAGATAGGACAGCCTCTTATCAGCCCCAGCATTTT
CASSQDRTASYQPQHF
>TRBD2|NA|TRBV5-1|TRBJ2-1
TGCGCCAGCAGCTACCTAGCGGCGTGGAATGAGCAGTTCTTC
CASSYLAAWNEQFF
>NA|NA|TRBV7-9|TRBJ2-3
TGTTCCAGCAGAGGTAGCACGGGAGATGTAGATACGCAGTATTTT
CSSRGSTGDVDTQYF
>NA|NA|TRBV6-5|TRBJ2-1
TGTGCCAGCAGCGAGGACTCGGGCAATGAGCAGTTCTTC
CASSEDSGNEQFF
>TRBD1|NA|TRBV5-1|TRBJ2-7
TGCGCCAGCAGCTTCGGGACAGGGGACTACGAGCAGTACTTC
CASSFGTGDYEQYF
>TRBD2|NA|TRBV6-6|TRBJ2-7
TGTGCCAGCAGGTTAACTAGCGGGAGAGGCTACGAGCAGTACTTC
CASRLTSGRGYEQYF
>TRBD1|NA|TRBV18|TRBJ2-2
TGTGCCAGCTCAACGGGGAGGACAGGGGTCACCGGGGAGCTGTTTTTT
CASSTGRTGVTGELFF
>NA|NA|TRBV19|TRBJ2-7
TGTGCCAGTAGCCTGGGCGGGTTGGACGAGCAGTACTTC
CASSLGGLDEQYF
>NA|NA|TRBV7-9|TRBJ2-1
TGTGCCAGCAGCTTCACTACTGAGCAGTTCTTC
CASSFTTEQFF
>TRBD1|NA|TRBV7-2|TRBJ1-2
TGTGCCAGCAGTCCTTGGCGGGGGACAGGGGAAAACTATGGCTACACCTTC
CASSPWRGTGENYGYTF
>NA|NA|TRBV19|TRBJ2-7
TGTGCCAGTAGTCAGACACCCTCCTACGAGCAGTACTTC
CASSQTPSYEQYF
>NA|NA|TRBV11-3|TRBJ1-2
TGTGCCAGCAGCCAACTGGGCCCGCGCACCTTC
CASSQLGPRTF
>NA|NA|TRBV2|TRBJ1-1
TGTGCCAGCAGTGAATTCCGGACAGTTAACACTGAAGCTTTCTTT
CASSEFRTVNTEAFF
>NA|few|TRBV6-1|TRBJ1-4
TGTGCCAGCAGTGAAGGGGGCACTAATGAAAAACTGTTTTTT
CASSEGGTNEKLFF
>NA|NA|TRBV28|TRBJ1-2
TGTGCCAGCAATCAGGGGATAATCGGCTACACCTTC
CASNQGIIGYTF
>TRBD1|NA|TRBV2|TRBJ2-3
TGTGCCAGCAGTGATTTTTGGGACAGGGCCTCGAGCACAGATACGCAGTATTTT
CASSDFWDRASSTDTQYF
>NA|NA|TRBV5-1|TRBJ1-1
TGCGCCAGCAGCTTCTCGCGGGAAACTGAAGCTTTCTTT
CASSFSRETEAFF
>TRBD2|few|TRBV7-3|TRBJ2-3
TGTGCCAGCAGCTTACTAGCGGGAGGGGCAGATACGCAGTATTTT
CASSLLAGGADTQYF
>TRBD2|NA|TRBV2|TRBJ2-3
TGTGCCAGCTGCCGGACTAGTAGAGGAGATACGCAGTATTTT
CASCRTSRGDTQYF
>TRBD1|NA|TRBV7-9|TRBJ2-7
TGTGCCAGCAGCCTTGACAGGGTGGGCGAGCAGTACTTC
CASSLDRVGEQYF